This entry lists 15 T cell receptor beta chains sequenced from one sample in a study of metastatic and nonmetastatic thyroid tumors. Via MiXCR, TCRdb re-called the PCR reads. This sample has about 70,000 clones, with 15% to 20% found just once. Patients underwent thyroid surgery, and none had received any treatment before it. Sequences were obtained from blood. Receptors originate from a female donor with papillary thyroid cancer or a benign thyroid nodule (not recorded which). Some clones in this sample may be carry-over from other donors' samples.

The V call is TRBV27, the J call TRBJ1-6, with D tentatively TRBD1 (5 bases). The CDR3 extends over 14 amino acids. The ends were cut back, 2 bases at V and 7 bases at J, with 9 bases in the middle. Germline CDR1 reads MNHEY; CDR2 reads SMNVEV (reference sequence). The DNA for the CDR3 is TGTGCCAGCAGTTTAGCAGGGTGGAATTCACCCCTCCACTTT. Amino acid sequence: CASSLAGWNSPLHF.

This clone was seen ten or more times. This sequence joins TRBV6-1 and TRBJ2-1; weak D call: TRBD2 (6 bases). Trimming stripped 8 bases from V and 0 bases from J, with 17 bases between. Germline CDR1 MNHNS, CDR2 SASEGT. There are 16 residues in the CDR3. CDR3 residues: CASGLRDLSSYNEQFF. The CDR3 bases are TGTGCCAGCGGACTAAGGGACTTGAGCTCCTACAATGAGCAGTTCTTC.

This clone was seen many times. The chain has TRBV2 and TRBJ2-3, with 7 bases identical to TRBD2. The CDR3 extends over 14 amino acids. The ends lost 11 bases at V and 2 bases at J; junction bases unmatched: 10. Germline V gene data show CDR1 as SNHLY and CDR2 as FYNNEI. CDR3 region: CASAGQETTDTQYF. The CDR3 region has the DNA TGTGCCTCAGCGGGGCAGGAAACCACAGATACGCAGTATTTT.

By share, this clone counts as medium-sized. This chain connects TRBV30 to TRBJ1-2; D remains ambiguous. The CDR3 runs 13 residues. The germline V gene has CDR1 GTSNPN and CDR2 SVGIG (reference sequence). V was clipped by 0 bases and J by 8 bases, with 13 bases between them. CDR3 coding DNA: TGTGCCTGGAGTGTTGTCGCCCCGGGGGGCTACACCTTC. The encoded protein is CAWSVVAPGGYTF. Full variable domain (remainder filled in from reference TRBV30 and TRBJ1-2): SQTIHQWPATLVQPVGSPLSLECTVEGTSNPNLYWYRQAAGRGLQLLFYSVGIGQISSEVPQNLSASRPQDRQFILSSKKLLLSDSGFYLCAWSVVAPGGYTFGSGTRLTVV.

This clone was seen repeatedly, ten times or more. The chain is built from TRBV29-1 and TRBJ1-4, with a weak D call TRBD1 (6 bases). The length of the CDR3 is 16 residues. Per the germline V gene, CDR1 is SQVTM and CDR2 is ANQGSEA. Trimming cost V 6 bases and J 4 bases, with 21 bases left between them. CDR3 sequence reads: CSVKSKQDSRNEKLFF. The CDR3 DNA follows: TGCAGCGTCAAATCGAAACAGGACAGTCGTAATGAAAAACTGTTTTTT.

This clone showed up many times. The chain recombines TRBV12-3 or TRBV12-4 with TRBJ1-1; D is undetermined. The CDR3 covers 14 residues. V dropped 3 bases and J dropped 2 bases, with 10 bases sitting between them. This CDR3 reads CASSFLVSNTEAFF. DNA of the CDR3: TGTGCCAGCAGTTTTTTGGTCAGTAACACTGAAGCTTTCTTT.

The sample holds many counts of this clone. The chain's CDR3 is CASSYHPGREGYTF. CDR3 nucleotides: TGTGCCAGCAGTTACCATCCGGGAAGGGAAGGCTACACCTTC. The V gene is TRBV6-2 or TRBV6-3, the J gene TRBJ1-2; D is uncertain. The germline V gene encodes CDR1 MNHEY and CDR2 SVGEGT. The ends were cut back, 2 bases at V and 8 bases at J, with 15 bases in the middle. The CDR3 length is 14 residues.

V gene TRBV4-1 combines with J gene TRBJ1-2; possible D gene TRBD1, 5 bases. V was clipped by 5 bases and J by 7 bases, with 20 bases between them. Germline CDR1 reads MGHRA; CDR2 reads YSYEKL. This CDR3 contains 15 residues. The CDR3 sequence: CASSLDKGEHSGYTF. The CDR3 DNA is TGCGCCAGCAGCTTGGACAAGGGAGAGCACAGTGGCTACACCTTC.

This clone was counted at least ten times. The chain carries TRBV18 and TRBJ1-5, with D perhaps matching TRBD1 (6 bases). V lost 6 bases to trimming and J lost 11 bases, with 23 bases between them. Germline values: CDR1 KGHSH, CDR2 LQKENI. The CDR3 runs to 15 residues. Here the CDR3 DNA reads TGTGCCAGCTCCCCCACGTTGGGGGGGCGTCCTGCCCAGCATTTT. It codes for CASSPTLGGRPAQHF.

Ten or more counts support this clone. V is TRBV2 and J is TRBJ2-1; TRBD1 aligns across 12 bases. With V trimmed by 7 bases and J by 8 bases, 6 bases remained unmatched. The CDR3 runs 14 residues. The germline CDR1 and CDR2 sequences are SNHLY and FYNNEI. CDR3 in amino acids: CASIGTGGFDEQFF. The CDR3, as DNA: TGTGCCAGCATCGGGACAGGGGGCTTTGATGAGCAGTTCTTC.

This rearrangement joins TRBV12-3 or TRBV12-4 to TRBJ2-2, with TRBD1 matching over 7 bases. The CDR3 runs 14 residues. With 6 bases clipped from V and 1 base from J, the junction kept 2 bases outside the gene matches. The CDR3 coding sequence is TGTGCCAGCAGACGGGACAGGAACACCGGGGAGCTGTTTTTT. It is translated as CASRRDRNTGELFF.

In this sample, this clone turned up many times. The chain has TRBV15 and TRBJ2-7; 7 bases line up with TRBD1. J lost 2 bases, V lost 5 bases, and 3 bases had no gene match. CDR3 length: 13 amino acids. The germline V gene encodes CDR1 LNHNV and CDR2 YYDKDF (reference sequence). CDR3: CATSPDRTYEQYF. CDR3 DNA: TGTGCCACCAGCCCGGACAGGACCTACGAGCAGTACTTC.

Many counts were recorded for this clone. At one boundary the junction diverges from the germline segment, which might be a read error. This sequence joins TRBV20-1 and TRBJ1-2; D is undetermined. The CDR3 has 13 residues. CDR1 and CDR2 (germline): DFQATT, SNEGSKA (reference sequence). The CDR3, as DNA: TGCAGTGCTAGTGGAGACGCTAAGTATGGCTACACCTTC. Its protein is CSASGDAKYGYTF.

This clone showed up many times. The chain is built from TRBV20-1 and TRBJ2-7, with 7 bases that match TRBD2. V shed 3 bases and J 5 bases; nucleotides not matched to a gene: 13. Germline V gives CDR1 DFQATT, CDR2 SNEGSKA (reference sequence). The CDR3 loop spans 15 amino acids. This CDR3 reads CSARGGELAGDEQYF. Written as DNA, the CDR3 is TGCAGTGCTAGGGGGGGGGAGTTGGCCGGCGACGAGCAGTACTTC.

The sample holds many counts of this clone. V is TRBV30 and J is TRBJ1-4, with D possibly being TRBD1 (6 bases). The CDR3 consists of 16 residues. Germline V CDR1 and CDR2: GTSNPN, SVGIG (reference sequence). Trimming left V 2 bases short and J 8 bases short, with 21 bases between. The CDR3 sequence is CAWSRGGGPAGEKLFF. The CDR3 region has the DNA TGTGCCTGGAGTAGAGGGGGGGGACCGGCGGGAGAAAAACTGTTTTTT.